This TCR beta chain was identified during a study of blood T cell repertoires in COVID-19. Turning to the study itself: COVID-19 samples, acute and convalescent, were from the United States, Italy and Spain. PBMCs, B-cell-depleted T cells, or T cells were the source of the cDNA or gDNA that made up the material.

Losses at the gene ends were 5 bases for V and 6 bases for J; bases not matched to a gene: 7. CDR1 is PRHDT, CDR2 FYEKMQ, per germline (reference sequence). The CDR3 has 14 residues. Profiled with immunoSEQ multiplex PCR; TCRdb holds only in-frame clones, not every one. The sample holds about 380,000 clones, roughly four fifths seen once. The TCR comes from a human donor with acute or convalescent COVID-19. The donor label of this sample is uncertain. Sequenced: peripheral blood. This sequence joins TRBV13 and TRBJ1-1; 9 bases match TRBD1. Here the CDR3 reads CASSRDRAPAEAFF. The CDR3 DNA is TGTGCCAGCAGCCGGGACAGGGCGCCGGCTGAAGCTTTCTTT.